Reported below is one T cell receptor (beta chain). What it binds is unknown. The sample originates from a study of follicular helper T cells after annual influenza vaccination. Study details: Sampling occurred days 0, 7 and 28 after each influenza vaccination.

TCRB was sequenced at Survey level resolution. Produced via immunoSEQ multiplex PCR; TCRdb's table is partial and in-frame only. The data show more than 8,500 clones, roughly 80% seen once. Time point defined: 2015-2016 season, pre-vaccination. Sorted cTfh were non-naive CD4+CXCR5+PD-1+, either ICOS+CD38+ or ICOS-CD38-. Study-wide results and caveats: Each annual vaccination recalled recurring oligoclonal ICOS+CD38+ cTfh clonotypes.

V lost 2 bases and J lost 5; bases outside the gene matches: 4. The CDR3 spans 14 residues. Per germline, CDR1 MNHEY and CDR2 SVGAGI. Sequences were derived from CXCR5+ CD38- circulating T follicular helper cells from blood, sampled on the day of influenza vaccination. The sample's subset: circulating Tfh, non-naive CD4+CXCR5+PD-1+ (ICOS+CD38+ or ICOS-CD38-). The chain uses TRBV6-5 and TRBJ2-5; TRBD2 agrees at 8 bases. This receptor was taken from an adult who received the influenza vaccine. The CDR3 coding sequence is TGTGCCAGCAGTTACAGCGGGAGTAGGGAGACCCAGTACTTC. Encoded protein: CASSYSGSRETQYF.